In its sample, the clone carrying this T cell receptor (beta chain) was seen many times. The antigen is unknown. This sample was included in a study of spatial heterogeneity in lung cancer. Study context: Alpha-chain sequences were consistently detected less often than beta-chain sequences.

MiXCR, applied by TCRdb to the 5' RACE reads, yields one record per CDR3 protein. The sample yields some 38,000 distinct CDR3 sequences, roughly 7.4% seen once. Study observations and caveats: Ubiquitous expanded tumor TCRs were observed in blood more at resection than follow-up.

As for time point: sample taken at primary tumor resection. Whole RNA, which was extracted from tumor, nontumor lung tissue or frozen PBMC, was sequenced without any cell sorting. The TCR originated in a male donor with early-stage non-small cell lung cancer. Sequenced here: PBMCs, sampled at surgery.

The CDR3: CASSQDWTSGPYEQYV. CDR3 in DNA: TGTGCCAGCAGCCAAGATTGGACTAGCGGACCCTACGAGCAGTACGTC. J is TRBJ2-7 and V is TRBV4-2; 10 bases agree with TRBD2. CDR3 length: 16 amino acids. With V trimmed by 0 bases and J by 2 bases, 4 bases remained unmatched. From germline, CDR1 is LGHNA and CDR2 YNFKEQ.